Each of the 16 T cell receptor beta chains below was sequenced from the same sample in a study of technical replicates of blood from a few donors. The repertoire was sequenced with immunoSEQ multiplex PCR; TCRdb's copy has only in-frame clones and lacks some. The data hold about 83,000 clones, with about 92% observed a single time. The material sequenced was T cells isolated from PBMCs. All receptors derive from a human donor in good health.

The CDR3, as DNA: TGTGCCAGCAGTCGAGGTGGGAATGAAAAACTGTTTTTT. This codes for CASSRGGNEKLFF. This sequence joins TRBV6-5 and TRBJ1-4; D is uncertain. This CDR3 has 13 amino acids. CDR1 and CDR2 from the germline V gene are MNHEY and SVGAGI. V was cut by 5 bases and J by 5 bases, with 9 bases left in between.

This clone was found once. The rearrangement uses TRBV6-4 and TRBJ1-2; D is uncertain. CDR1 is MRHNA, CDR2 SNTAGT, per germline. The CDR3 runs to 13 residues. Trimming took 0 bases from V and 5 from J, leaving 7 bases between them. The CDR3 DNA reads as TGTGCCAGCAGTGACTCGACGGGGTATGGCTACACCTTC. It is translated as CASSDSTGYGYTF.

This chain connects TRBV7-2 to TRBJ2-7; weak D call: TRBD2 (6 bases). CDR1 is SGHTA, CDR2 FQGNSA, per germline. CDR3 length: 16 residues. V shed 1 base and J shed 6 bases, with 19 bases lying between them. The CDR3 nucleotides are TGTGCCAGCAGCTTAGGGGTTCATTCCCTCGGGGGCGAGCAGTACTTC. Translation gives CASSLGVHSLGGEQYF.

Here the CDR3 reads CASSEPGQANSPLHF. In DNA, the CDR3 is TGTGCCAGCAGTGAACCGGGACAGGCGAATTCACCCCTCCACTTT. The chain combines TRBV25-1 with TRBJ1-6; 8 nucleotides match TRBD1. Germline V gene data show CDR1 as MGHDK and CDR2 as SYGVNS. The CDR3 contains 15 residues. V lost 2 bases, J lost 7 bases, and 4 bases stayed unmatched.

The genes are TRBV6-5 and TRBJ1-2; a weak D match, TRBD1 (5 bases). Trimming took 6 bases from V and 4 from J, leaving 18 bases between them. The CDR3 runs to 15 residues. Germline V CDR1 and CDR2: MNHEY, SVGAGI. In DNA, the CDR3 is TGTGCCAGCAGGATCGGGGAGGGGCGCGTCTATGGCTACACCTTC. It codes for CASRIGEGRVYGYTF.

The rearrangement uses TRBV6-1 and TRBJ2-7; 7 bases map to TRBD1. The CDR3 is made up of 13 amino acids. Trimming removed 8 bases from V and 4 bases from J; junction bases left unmatched: 8. The germline V gene has CDR1 MNHNS and CDR2 SASEGT. The CDR3 protein is CASRDSLSYEQYF. CDR3 DNA sequence: TGTGCCAGCCGGGACAGCCTTTCTTACGAGCAGTACTTC.

The chain joins TRBV5-5 to TRBJ1-2; perhaps TRBD1 as D (6 bases). V was trimmed by 6 bases and J by 8 bases, leaving 17 bases between them. CDR1 and CDR2 from the germline V gene are SGHKS and YYEKEE (reference sequence). The CDR3 is 13 amino acids. The CDR3 sequence: CASNLGGASGYTF. The CDR3 DNA follows: TGTGCCAGCAACCTTGGGGGGGCGTCCGGCTACACCTTC.

CDR3 nucleotide sequence: TGTGCCAGCAGCTCCCAGACAGGGCCCAAAAACATTCAGTACTTC. Residues: CASSSQTGPKNIQYF. This chain links TRBV7-8 with TRBJ2-4; 7 nucleotides match TRBD1. This CDR3 comprises 15 residues. The germline CDR1 and CDR2 sequences are SGHVS and FQNEAQ. V gave up 4 bases and J gave up 2 bases; unmatched junction bases: 5.

The chain links TRBV28 to TRBJ1-5; D remains unclear. CDR3 length equals 13 residues. V was pared by 10 bases and J by 0 bases, with 10 bases between. Germline V lookup: CDR1 MDHEN, CDR2 SYDVKM. The CDR3 protein is CATRQYSNQPQHF. The CDR3 region has the DNA TGTGCCACCCGACAATATAGCAATCAGCCCCAGCATTTT.

The chain uses TRBV5-1 and TRBJ1-5; 8 nucleotides agree with TRBD1. The V and J ends lost 5 bases and 0 bases, in that order; junction bases with no gene match: 7. Germline V gene sequence: CDR1 SGHRS, CDR2 YFSETQ. The CDR3 sequence is 16 residues long. CDR3 bases: TGCGCCAGCAGTCTCGGGACAGGACTTAGCAATCAGCCCCAGCATTTT. This translates into CASSLGTGLSNQPQHF.

In this sample, this clone turned up a few times. The rearrangement joins TRBV4-1 to TRBJ1-4, with 10 bases identical to TRBD1. The V gene end was trimmed by 2 bases and the J gene end by 8 bases; junction bases not matched to a gene: 8. The CDR3 sequence is 16 residues long. Germline assignment: CDR1 MGHRA and CDR2 YSYEKL. The CDR3 DNA reads TGCGCCAGCAGCCAAAAAGACCGGGACAGGGGAGAAAAACTGTTTTTT. Amino acid sequence: CASSQKDRDRGEKLFF.

The chain employs TRBV5-1 and TRBJ1-2; TRBD1 matches 7 bases. This CDR3 has 13 residues. Germline lookup yields CDR1 SGHRS and CDR2 YFSETQ. Trimming cost V 4 bases and J 8 bases; bases outside gene matches: 8. The CDR3 loop reads CASSQTGPRGYTF. The CDR3 coding sequence is TGCGCCAGCAGCCAGACAGGGCCGCGGGGCTACACCTTC.

The rearrangement uses TRBV7-9 and TRBJ1-4, with D possibly matching TRBD1 (5 bases). V was pared by 4 bases and J by 7 bases, with 19 bases between. This CDR3 comprises 16 residues. The V gene's germline CDR1 is SEHNR and CDR2 FQNEAQ (reference sequence). CDR3 sequence: CASSWWATGRPEKLFF. CDR3 sequence (DNA): TGTGCCAGCAGCTGGTGGGCTACAGGAAGACCTGAAAAACTGTTTTTT.

The chain uses TRBV7-6 and TRBJ1-2; D is undetermined. CDR1 is SGHVS and CDR2 is FNYEAQ in the germline V gene. V shed 3 bases and J shed 6 bases, with 17 bases lying between them. This CDR3 is built from 15 residues. The CDR3 sequence is CASSLAPGSPHGYTF. Written as DNA, the CDR3 is TGTGCCAGCAGCTTGGCTCCCGGGTCTCCCCATGGCTACACCTTC. Based on the CDR3 plus reference TRBV7-6 and TRBJ1-2, the full variable domain is GAGVSQSPRYKVTKRGQDVALRCDPISGHVSLYWYRQALGQGPEFLTYFNYEAQQDKSGLPNDRFSAERPEGSISTLTIQRTEQRDSAMYRCASSLAPGSPHGYTFGSGTRLTVV.

J is TRBJ2-3 and V is TRBV9; 11 bases fit TRBD2. There are 16 residues in the CDR3. The junction had 9 bases not matched to a gene; V was cut back by 3 bases and J by 6 bases. The germline CDR1 and CDR2 sequences are SGDLS and YYNGEE. CDR3 sequence (DNA): TGTGCCAGCAGCGCCTTAGCGGGGGGGCCCTCGGATACGCAGTATTTT. It is translated as CASSALAGGPSDTQYF.

The chain carries TRBV2 and TRBJ1-6, with D possibly matching TRBD1 (5 bases). The length of the CDR3 is 15 residues. V was cut by 3 bases and J by 5 bases, with 11 bases left in between. Germline V gene sequence: CDR1 SNHLY, CDR2 FYNNEI. DNA for the CDR3: TGTGCCAGCAGTGACTTAGACAGAGATAATTCACCCCTCCACTTT. Amino acids: CASSDLDRDNSPLHF.